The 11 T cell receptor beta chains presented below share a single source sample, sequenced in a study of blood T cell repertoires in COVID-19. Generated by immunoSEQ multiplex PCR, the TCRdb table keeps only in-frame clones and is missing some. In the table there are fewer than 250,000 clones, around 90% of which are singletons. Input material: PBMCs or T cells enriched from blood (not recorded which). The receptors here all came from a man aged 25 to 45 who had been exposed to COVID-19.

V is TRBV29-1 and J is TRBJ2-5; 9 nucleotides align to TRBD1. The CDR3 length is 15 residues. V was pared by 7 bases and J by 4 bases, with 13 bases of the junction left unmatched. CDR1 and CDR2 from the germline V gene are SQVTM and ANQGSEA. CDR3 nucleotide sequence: TGCAGCGGCGAGGTGGGACAGGGAGGGGGAGAGACCCAGTACTTC. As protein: CSGEVGQGGGETQYF.

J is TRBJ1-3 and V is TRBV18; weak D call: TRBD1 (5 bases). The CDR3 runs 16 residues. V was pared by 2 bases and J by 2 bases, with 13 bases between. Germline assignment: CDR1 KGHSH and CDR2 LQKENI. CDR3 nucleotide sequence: TGTGCCAGCTCACCAGGGGCGCGTTTGGCTGGAAACACCATATATTTT. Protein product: CASSPGARLAGNTIYF. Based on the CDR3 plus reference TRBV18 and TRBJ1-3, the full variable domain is NAGVMQNPRHLVRRRGQEARLRCSPMKGHSHVYWYRQLPEEGLKFMVYLQKENIIDESGMPKERFSAEFPKEGPSILRIQQVVRGDSAAYFCASSPGARLAGNTIYFGEGSWLTVV.

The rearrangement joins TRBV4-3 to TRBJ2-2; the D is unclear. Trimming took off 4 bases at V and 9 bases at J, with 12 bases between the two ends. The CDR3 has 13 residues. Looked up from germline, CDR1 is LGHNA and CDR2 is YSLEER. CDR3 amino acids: CASSPFYDRELFF. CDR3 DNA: TGCGCCAGCAGCCCATTTTACGACAGGGAGCTGTTTTTT.

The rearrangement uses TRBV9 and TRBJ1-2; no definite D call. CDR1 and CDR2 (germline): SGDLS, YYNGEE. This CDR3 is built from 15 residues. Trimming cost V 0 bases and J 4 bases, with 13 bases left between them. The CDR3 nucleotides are TGTGCCAGCAGCGTAGCCGGGAGGCAGACCTATGGCTACACCTTC. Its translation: CASSVAGRQTYGYTF.

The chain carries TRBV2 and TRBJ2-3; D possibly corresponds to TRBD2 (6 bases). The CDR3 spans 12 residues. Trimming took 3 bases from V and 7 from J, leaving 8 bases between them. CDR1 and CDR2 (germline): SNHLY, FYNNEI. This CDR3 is CASSEEGYTQYF. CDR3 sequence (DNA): TGTGCCAGCAGTGAGGAGGGGTATACGCAGTATTTT.

CDR3 loop: CASSAAGTGVPGELFF. CDR3 in DNA: TGTGCCAGCAGCGCTGCCGGGACAGGGGTGCCCGGGGAGCTGTTTTTT. This chain connects TRBV7-8 to TRBJ2-2; 10 bases agree with TRBD1. Trimming removed 5 bases from V and 6 bases from J; junction bases left unmatched: 9. The V gene's germline CDR1 is SGHVS and CDR2 FQNEAQ. The CDR3 is 16 residues long.

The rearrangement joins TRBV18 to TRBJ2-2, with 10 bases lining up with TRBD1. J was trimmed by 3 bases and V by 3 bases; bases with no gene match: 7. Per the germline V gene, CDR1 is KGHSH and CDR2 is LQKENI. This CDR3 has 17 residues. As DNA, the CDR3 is TGTGCCAGCTCACCGACGTCCGGGACAGGGGACACCGGGGAGCTGTTTTTT. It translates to CASSPTSGTGDTGELFF.

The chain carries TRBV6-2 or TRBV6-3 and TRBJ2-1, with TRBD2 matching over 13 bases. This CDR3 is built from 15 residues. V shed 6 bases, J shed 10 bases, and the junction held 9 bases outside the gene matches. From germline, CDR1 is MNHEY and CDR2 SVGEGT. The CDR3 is CASSLTSGGAGEQFF. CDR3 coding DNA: TGTGCCAGCAGCCTCACTAGCGGGGGGGCAGGAGAGCAGTTCTTC.

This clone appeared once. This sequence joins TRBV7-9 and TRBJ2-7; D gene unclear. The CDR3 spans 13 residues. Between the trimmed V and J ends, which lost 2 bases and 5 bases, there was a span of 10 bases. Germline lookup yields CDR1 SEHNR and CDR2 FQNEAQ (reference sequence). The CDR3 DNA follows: TGTGCCAGCAGCTTAATTCCCAGTGACGAGCAGTACTTC. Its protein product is CASSLIPSDEQYF.

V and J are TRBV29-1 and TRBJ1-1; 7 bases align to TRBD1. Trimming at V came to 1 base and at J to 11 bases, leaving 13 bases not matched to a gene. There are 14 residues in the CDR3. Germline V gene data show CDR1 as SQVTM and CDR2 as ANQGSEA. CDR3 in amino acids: CSVEADRDSLTAFF. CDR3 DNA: TGCAGCGTTGAAGCCGATCGGGACAGCCTCACGGCTTTCTTT.

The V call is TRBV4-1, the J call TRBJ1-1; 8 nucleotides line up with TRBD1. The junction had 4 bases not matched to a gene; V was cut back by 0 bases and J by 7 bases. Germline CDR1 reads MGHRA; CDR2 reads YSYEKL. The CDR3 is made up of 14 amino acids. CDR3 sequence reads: CASSQDRGPGEAFF. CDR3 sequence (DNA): TGCGCCAGCAGCCAAGACAGGGGGCCAGGTGAAGCTTTCTTT.